This TCR beta chain was sequenced during a study of memory CD4+ T cells and cytomegalovirus serostatus. Whole-study findings and limits: The CMV-associated TCR signature appears largely within the CD4+ memory repertoire.

Clones were sequenced by immunoSEQ multiplex PCR, and TCRdb holds only the in-frame ones, with some missing. This repertoire shows tens of thousands of clones, over 70% found once; its top ten account for roughly 1%. A remark on this clone: Its antigen is not identified.

Germline loops: CDR1 MNHEY, CDR2 SVGAGI. The CDR3 spans 15 residues. V gave up 5 bases and J gave up 1 base, with 12 bases separating them. The sort gate was single viable CD3+CD4+CD8-CD45RO+ cells for memory CD4+ T cells. CMV serostatus came from serum IgG against pp150, pp28, p38, p52. The genes are TRBV6-5 and TRBJ1-3; maybe TRBD1 (6 bases). The sequencing sample was made of memory CD4+ T cells from blood. This TCR was recovered from an adult in good health and CMV-seronegative. DNA for the CDR3: TGTGCCAGCAGTCGACAGGCATTATCTGGAAACACCATATATTTT. Encoded protein: CASSRQALSGNTIYF.